Presented here are 28 T cell receptor beta chains from one specimen sequenced in a study of cytotoxic CD8 clonotypes in ibrutinib-treated CLL. TCRdb's table, derived via immunoSEQ multiplex PCR, lists solely in-frame clones and lacks some. The data show around 50,000 clones, around 60% seen once. The sequenced sample was PBMCs, obtained after 24 months of ibrutinib treatment. These receptors all come from a human donor with chronic lymphocytic leukemia.

This clone has just a few counts. CDR3 coding DNA: TGTGCCAGCAGTTACAGGACAGGGGGCTCCTATGGCTACACCTTC. Its protein is CASSYRTGGSYGYTF. V gene TRBV6-6 combines with J gene TRBJ1-2; 11 nucleotides line up with TRBD1. CDR1 and CDR2 from the germline V gene are MNHNY and SVGAGI (reference sequence). The V segment lost 2 bases and the J segment 4 bases; nucleotides outside the gene matches: 3. CDR3 length: 15 amino acids.

The chain employs TRBV7-9 and TRBJ1-2; TRBD1 might be the D (5 bases). Germline V CDR1 and CDR2: SEHNR, FQNEAQ (reference sequence). V was pared by 6 bases and J by 0 bases, with 11 bases between. The CDR3 extends over 14 amino acids. The CDR3 reads CASRAGGSNYGYTF. Here the CDR3 DNA reads TGTGCCAGCAGAGCGGGGGGTTCTAACTATGGCTACACCTTC.

This CDR3 reads CASSAGPGQGFMNTEAFF. The CDR3 nucleotides read TGTGCCAGTAGTGCAGGACCGGGACAGGGGTTTATGAACACTGAAGCTTTCTTT. This chain joins TRBV19 and TRBJ1-1; 10 nucleotides align to TRBD1. The CDR3 spans 18 residues. Unmatched junction bases numbered 12, after V lost 5 bases and J lost 0 bases. Germline V gene sequence: CDR1 LNHDA, CDR2 SQIVND (reference sequence).

The chain uses TRBV28 and TRBJ2-7; TRBD2 aligns across 11 bases. This CDR3 comprises 15 residues. Germline CDR1 MDHEN, CDR2 SYDVKM. J was trimmed by 2 bases and V by 6 bases; bases with no gene match: 6. The DNA of the CDR3 is TGTGCCAGCAGGGAGACTAGCGGGAAAACCTACGAGCAGTACTTC. Amino acids: CASRETSGKTYEQYF.

The gene calls are TRBV2 and TRBJ2-3, with D hard to call. There are 11 residues in the CDR3. Germline V lookup: CDR1 SNHLY, CDR2 FYNNEI. Trimming shortened V by 8 bases and J by 6 bases, and 9 bases separated the two germline ends. The CDR3, as DNA: TGTGCCAGCTCCTTTGGGGATACGCAGTATTTT. It is translated as CASSFGDTQYF.

V usage is TRBV7-2 and J usage is TRBJ2-7; TRBD1 aligns across 10 bases. Germline CDR1 SGHTA, CDR2 FQGNSA. The V gene end was trimmed by 3 bases and the J gene end by 2 bases; junction bases not matched to a gene: 4. The CDR3 totals 15 residues. The CDR3 nucleotides read TGTGCCAGCAGCTTCTGGGACAGGGGAACCTACGAGCAGTACTTC. It specifies CASSFWDRGTYEQYF.

This clone was seen more than once but under ten times. The chain carries TRBV18 and TRBJ1-1; no clear D gene. V lost 1 base to trimming and J lost 1 base, with 4 bases between them. CDR3 length equals 13 residues. Germline CDR1 KGHSH, CDR2 LQKENI. This CDR3 reads CASSPLPNTEAFF. Here the CDR3 DNA reads TGTGCCAGCTCACCACTGCCGAACACTGAAGCTTTCTTT.

V gene TRBV7-9 combines with J gene TRBJ1-1; perhaps TRBD1 as D (5 bases). The CDR3 extends over 17 amino acids. Germline V lookup: CDR1 SEHNR, CDR2 FQNEAQ (reference sequence). V lost 0 bases and J lost 4, with 18 bases in between. The CDR3 DNA follows: TGTGCCAGCAGCTTAGCCATGACCAGGGCCGGGGGCACTGAAGCTTTCTTT. Translating it yields CASSLAMTRAGGTEAFF.

The chain has TRBV29-1 and TRBJ2-1, with D unresolved. The CDR3 consists of 10 residues. The V and J ends lost 7 bases and 10 bases respectively, with 11 bases between them. Germline loops: CDR1 SQVTM, CDR2 ANQGSEA. This CDR3 is CSAAFVEQFF. The CDR3 DNA reads as TGCAGCGCCGCCTTCGTAGAGCAGTTCTTC.

This clone was observed a handful of times. V gene TRBV5-4 combines with J gene TRBJ2-1; D possibly corresponds to TRBD2 (5 bases). Germline V gives CDR1 SGHNT, CDR2 YYREEE (reference sequence). Trimming stripped 0 bases from V and 8 bases from J, with 9 bases between. The CDR3 is made up of 13 amino acids. Written as DNA, the CDR3 is TGTGCCAGCAGCTTGGTTAGAGGGCATGAGCAGTTCTTC. Translating gives CASSLVRGHEQFF.

The chain employs TRBV4-2 and TRBJ1-2, with 7 bases aligning to TRBD1. The CDR3 contains 18 residues. V was clipped by 0 bases and J by 5 bases; unmatched bases: 15. The V gene's germline CDR1 is LGHNA and CDR2 YNFKEQ. The CDR3 here is CASSQDLGTGERGYGYTF. Written as DNA, the CDR3 is TGTGCCAGCAGCCAAGATCTCGGAACAGGGGAAAGAGGATATGGCTACACCTTC.

J is TRBJ1-4 and V is TRBV6-5; 9 bases map to TRBD1. V was clipped by 6 bases and J by 8 bases; unmatched bases: 7. Germline CDR1 reads MNHEY; CDR2 reads SVGAGI. The CDR3 consists of 14 residues. The CDR3 sequence: CASRDRGGNEKLFF. The CDR3 DNA is TGTGCCAGCAGGGACAGGGGCGGAAACGAAAAACTGTTTTTT.

This chain links TRBV2 with TRBJ2-7; 8 positions match TRBD1. V trimming: 7 bases; J trimming: 0 bases; junction bases outside the gene matches: 5. This CDR3 is built from 14 residues. Germline values: CDR1 SNHLY, CDR2 FYNNEI. CDR3 nucleotides: TGTGCCAGCAATTGGGACAGGAACTCCTACGAGCAGTACTTC. Its protein product is CASNWDRNSYEQYF.

This clone came up a few times. No DNA is shown, since the ends of the CDR3 on it are uncertain; the CDR3 is the one TCRdb lists. The chain joins TRBV6-1 to TRBJ2-1; the table assigns TRBD2, which was not confirmed against the DNA. The CDR3 has 12 amino acids, counting both end residues. CDR1 MNHNS and CDR2 SASEGT come from the germline V gene. CDR3 region: CASSSFAEGSVF.

J is TRBJ2-5 and V is TRBV4-2; no clear D gene. Trimming pared 0 bases from V and 5 bases from J, leaving 7 bases between. This CDR3 spans 13 amino acids. Germline V gives CDR1 LGHNA, CDR2 YNFKEQ. Here the CDR3 reads CASSQDGSETQYF. CDR3 bases: TGTGCCAGCAGCCAAGATGGGTCGGAGACCCAGTACTTC.

The chain couples TRBV28 to TRBJ1-4; D unresolved. V was clipped by 11 bases and J by 4 bases, with 17 bases between them. CDR3 length: 14 amino acids. Germline CDR1 reads MDHEN; CDR2 reads SYDVKM. For the CDR3, the DNA is TGTGCCTCATCTCTTTCGATTGGTAATGAAAAACTGTTTTTT. Amino acids: CASSLSIGNEKLFF.

This sequence joins TRBV28 and TRBJ2-7; TRBD1 agrees at 7 bases. The CDR3 contains 13 residues. Germline V gives CDR1 MDHEN, CDR2 SYDVKM. Losses at the gene ends were 6 bases for V and 6 bases for J; bases not matched to a gene: 8. The CDR3 sequence: CASRRQGLGEQYV. DNA for the CDR3: TGTGCCAGCAGACGACAGGGATTAGGCGAGCAGTACGTC.

This clone was counted only a few times. The V gene is TRBV7-9, the J gene TRBJ2-5, with 7 bases aligning to TRBD2. This CDR3 is built from 15 residues. With 1 base clipped from V and 4 bases from J, the junction kept 6 bases outside the gene matches. In germline, CDR1 is SEHNR, CDR2 FQNEAQ (reference sequence). In DNA form, the CDR3 reads TGTGCCAGCAGCTTAGGCGGGGGTAAAGGAGAGACCCAGTACTTC. Residues: CASSLGGGKGETQYF.

This clone was seen a handful of times. This rearrangement joins TRBV5-4 to TRBJ2-5; D gene unclear. The CDR3 has 15 amino acids. Germline V gene lookup returns CDR1 SGHNT and CDR2 YYREEE (reference sequence). The V end lost 3 bases, the J end lost 1 base, and 13 bases lay between the germline ends. The chain's CDR3 is CASSSPGRLQETQYF. CDR3 DNA sequence: TGTGCCAGCAGCTCCCCGGGCAGACTCCAAGAGACCCAGTACTTC.

The chain recombines TRBV7-9 with TRBJ2-1; possibly TRBD2 for D (5 bases). This CDR3 region has 16 residues. From germline, CDR1 is SEHNR and CDR2 FQNEAQ (reference sequence). Between the trimmed V and J ends, which lost 2 bases and 0 bases, there was a span of 11 bases. This chain's CDR3 is CASSLIRRSSYNEQFF. The CDR3 DNA sequence: TGTGCCAGCAGCTTAATAAGGAGGAGCTCCTACAATGAGCAGTTCTTC.

CDR3 bases: TGTGCCAGCAGTCCATGGACAGGGGGCGATCAGCCCCAGCATTTT. It yields the protein CASSPWTGGDQPQHF. V and J are TRBV27 and TRBJ1-5, with 11 bases that match TRBD1. Per germline, CDR1 MNHEY and CDR2 SMNVEV (reference sequence). Losses at the gene ends were 5 bases for V and 5 bases for J; bases not matched to a gene: 5. There are 15 residues in the CDR3.

V and J are TRBV2 and TRBJ2-3, with 11 bases that match TRBD2. Germline trimming cut 5 bases from V and 15 bases from J; bases unmatched to any gene: 10. There are 13 residues in the CDR3. Germline CDR1 and CDR2: SNHLY and FYNNEI. CDR3 DNA sequence: TGTGCCAGCAGTCGAACGATAGCGGGGGGGCCATATTTT. It yields the protein CASSRTIAGGPYF.

The chain uses TRBV27 and TRBJ2-7; TRBD2 aligns across 9 bases. Germline V lookup: CDR1 MNHEY, CDR2 SMNVEV (reference sequence). V shed 2 bases and J 4 bases; nucleotides not matched to a gene: 3. This CDR3 spans 14 amino acids. Here the CDR3 reads CASSLAGGPYEQYF. The CDR3 bases are TGTGCCAGCAGTTTAGCGGGAGGGCCGTACGAGCAGTACTTC.

The chain couples TRBV5-3 to TRBJ1-2; D unresolved. TRBV5-3 is flagged as an ORF with uncertain function. The CDR3 is 14 residues long. V lost 1 base and J lost 6, with 13 bases in between. The CDR3 here is CARSLPDPGHGYTF. CDR3 DNA sequence: TGTGCCAGAAGCTTGCCAGATCCCGGGCATGGCTACACCTTC.

This clone was seen only a few times. The J gene is TRBJ2-3, the V gene TRBV2; D unclear. The ends were cut back, 4 bases at V and 1 base at J, with 3 bases in the middle. This CDR3 has 12 amino acids. The germline CDR1 and CDR2 sequences are SNHLY and FYNNEI. The CDR3 loop reads CASSGRTDTQYF. CDR3 coding DNA: TGTGCCAGCAGTGGGCGCACAGATACGCAGTATTTT.

The chain joins TRBV19 to TRBJ1-2, with no clear D. The CDR3 extends over 13 amino acids. In germline, CDR1 is LNHDA, CDR2 SQIVND (reference sequence). V was trimmed by 5 bases and J by 4 bases, leaving 11 bases between them. Here the CDR3 DNA reads TGTGCCAGTAGTGGCCAGGAGAGCTATGGCTACACCTTC. Amino acid sequence: CASSGQESYGYTF.

In its sample, this clone was seen once. This sequence joins TRBV12-2 and TRBJ2-5; the listed D gene, TRBD1, was not tested against the DNA. TRBV12-2 is classified as a pseudogene. The CDR3 loop spans 17 amino acids. The CDR3 DNA reads TGTGCAAGTCGCTTAGCCTCGGTGACGGCCAGGCAAGAGACCCAGTACTTC. Translated: CASRLASVTARQETQYF.

This clone was counted between two and nine times. This chain connects TRBV5-4 to TRBJ2-1, with 12 bases lining up with TRBD2. Per the germline V gene, CDR1 is SGHNT and CDR2 is YYREEE (reference sequence). The CDR3 totals 15 residues. V lost 0 bases, J lost 9 bases, and 4 bases stayed unmatched. This chain's CDR3 is CASSLALAGGSEQFF. DNA for the CDR3: TGTGCCAGCAGCTTGGCCCTAGCGGGAGGGAGTGAGCAGTTCTTC.